This is a list of T cell receptor beta chains from one sample in a study of blood T cells in healthy people across ages. TCRdb used MiXCR to reprocess the 5' RACE reads, holding one entry per CDR3 protein. Among about 800,000 distinct CDR3 sequences, about 47% were seen once, and the ten largest hold approximately 18%. The sequenced sample was blood. The source is a man aged 80 or over in good health. Each CDR3 is given with its conserved first and last residue. The order of the fields is J gene, V gene, clone size, D gene, CDR3 DNA, CDR3 protein. The D gene is left open where the match is weak. Rows give clone size only sometimes, using once, few, many, or a class for an expanded clone.

>TRBJ2-5|TRBV24-1|few|-
TGTGCCACCAGTGATTTTAGGAGGGGGGCCCGACAAGAGACCCAGTACTTC
CATSDFRRGARQETQYF
>TRBJ2-5|TRBV21-1|-|-
TGTGCCAGCAGCAAAGCGCAGGAGGCCCCTTTTGCTTGGTCCCAGTACTTC
CASSKAQEAPFAWSQYF
>TRBJ2-1|TRBV29-1|many|-
TGCAGCGTTGAGGCAGAAGGCAATGAGCAGTTCTTC
CSVEAEGNEQFF
>TRBJ2-3|TRBV24-1|-|-
TGTGCCACCAGTTCGCCAGACTACACAGATACGCAGTATTTT
CATSSPDYTDTQYF
>TRBJ2-5|TRBV24-1|-|-
TGTGCCACCAGTGACGCACAGCATCCCCAAGAGACCCAGTACTTC
CATSDAQHPQETQYF
>TRBJ2-1|TRBV4-3|-|TRBD2
TGCGCCAGCAGCCGGACTAGCGGGAGTGTGACCTACAATGAGCAGTTCTTC
CASSRTSGSVTYNEQFF
>TRBJ1-2|TRBV6-2/TRBV6-3|few|TRBD1
TGTGCCAGCAGACCCCACGGGACAGCGGGTTACTATGGCTACACCTTC
CASRPHGTAGYYGYTF
>TRBJ2-7|TRBV7-2|many|TRBD2
TGTGCCAGCATCCAGGGACTAGCGGGAGACGAGCAGTACTTC
CASIQGLAGDEQYF
>TRBJ2-4|TRBV29-1|few|-
TGCAGCGTTGAAGATCTTCAGGGGAAAAGGGACTTC
CSVEDLQGKRDF
>TRBJ1-1|TRBV5-1|few|-
TGCGCCAGCAGCGCCGGACAGATTATCATGAACACTGAAGCTTTCTTT
CASSAGQIIMNTEAFF
>TRBJ2-7|TRBV7-2|few|TRBD2
TGTGCCAGCAGCGGGGGACTAGCTTCCTACGAGCAGTACTTC
CASSGGLASYEQYF
>TRBJ2-7|TRBV7-9|-|TRBD2
TGTGCCAGCAGCACTAGCGGGATACCCCACGAGCAGTACTTC
CASSTSGIPHEQYF
>TRBJ2-7|TRBV9|-|TRBD2
TGTGCCAGCAGCGTGGGGACTAGCGGGAGTCACTCCTACGAGCAGTACTTC
CASSVGTSGSHSYEQYF
>TRBJ2-1|TRBV30|few|-
TGTGCCTGGAGTCCCCATCGGGCCCCCGAAGATGAGCAGTTCTTC
CAWSPHRAPEDEQFF
>TRBJ2-1|TRBV12-3/TRBV12-4|many|TRBD2
TGTGCCAGCAGTGGCGGGAGGGCCGGGTGTGAGCAGTTCTTC
CASSGGRAGCEQFF
>TRBJ2-7|TRBV7-2|few|TRBD2
TGTGCCAGCAGCTTCCTAAGCGGGAGGTTTGGTTACGAGCAGTACTTC
CASSFLSGRFGYEQYF
>TRBJ2-1|TRBV11-1|many|-
TGTGCCAGCACAAGCGGAAGCTCCTACAATGAGCAGTTCTTC
CASTSGSSYNEQFF
>TRBJ1-4|TRBV6-5|-|-
TGTGCCAGCAGTTCTCCGGGACAAAGAGAAAAACTGTTTTTT
CASSSPGQREKLFF
>TRBJ2-1|TRBV3-1|once|TRBD2
TGTGCCAGCAGCCAATCGGGGAGACTAGCGGGCTCCTCCTACAATGAGCAGTTCTTC
CASSQSGRLAGSSYNEQFF
>TRBJ2-7|TRBV20-1|-|-
TGCAGTGCTAGAGATGGCGGGTTTCACGAGCAGTACTTC
CSARDGGFHEQYF
>TRBJ1-2|TRBV20-1|once|-
TGCAGTGCTAGAGACCACAGGGTTAACTATGGCTACACCTTC
CSARDHRVNYGYTF
>TRBJ2-5|TRBV6-2/TRBV6-3|-|-
TGTGCCAGCAGTTACATCGAGACCCAGTACTTC
CASSYIETQYF